The subject of this entry is one TCR beta chain. As yet, its antigen is unknown. PCR involved 60 Vbeta and 13 Jbeta primers. Assay: immunoSEQ multiplex PCR; the TCRdb copy retains only in-frame clones and omits some. The table has 90,000 or so clones, roughly four fifths seen once; the top ten hold 3.4%. This entry is derived from a study of cytomegalovirus exposure and HLA in healthy donors. Trimming took 5 bases from V and 6 from J; bases not matched to a gene: 6. Germline V gene lookup returns CDR1 SGHTA and CDR2 FQGNSA. The CDR3 is 14 residues long. The study's findings and limits: Some V segments, TRBV6-2 and TRBV6-3 among them, were indistinguishable and were therefore excluded. Clonal expansion, a later analysis showed, was greater in HLA-associated TCR beta chains than in equally common others. Information on immune exposure was restricted to one variable (CMV serostatus).

The chain employs TRBV7-2 and TRBJ2-3, with TRBD2 matching 9 bases. The specimen sequenced was PBMCs. This TCR derives from a man aged 30-40 years in good health and CMV-seropositive. In nucleotides, the CDR3 is TGTGCCAGCAGCCAGGGACTAGCTGGGGATACGCAGTATTTT. It translates to CASSQGLAGDTQYF.